What follows describes a single T cell receptor (beta chain). Its specificity is not known. The sample belongs to a study of CD8 T cells in Susac syndrome. Overall study context: There were Susac syndrome patients who were therapy-naive at blood draw, others on corticosteroids, and others on intravenous immunoglobulin alone. Overall study findings and caveats: TEMRA cells and active patients showed peak Susac CD8+ clonal expansion.

RNA in amounts of about 0.5 to 1 ug was reverse transcribed with random hexamers. TCRdb processed the immunoSEQ multiplex PCR reads anew with MiXCR; each CDR3 protein has one entry. The table shows roughly 130,000 distinct CDR3 sequences, with about 94% occurring only once. CDR3 length equals 14 residues. Germline CDR1 and CDR2: LGHDT and YNNKEL (reference sequence). V dropped 9 bases and J dropped 0; count of bases not matched to a gene: 5. The source is a human donor with Susac syndrome. The chain joins TRBV3-1 to TRBJ2-1; 7 bases fit TRBD1. Sequenced: CD8+ T cells from PBMCs. The CDR3 protein is CASTRGSSYNEQFF. CDR3 nucleotide sequence: TGTGCCAGTACCAGGGGGAGCTCCTACAATGAGCAGTTCTTC.